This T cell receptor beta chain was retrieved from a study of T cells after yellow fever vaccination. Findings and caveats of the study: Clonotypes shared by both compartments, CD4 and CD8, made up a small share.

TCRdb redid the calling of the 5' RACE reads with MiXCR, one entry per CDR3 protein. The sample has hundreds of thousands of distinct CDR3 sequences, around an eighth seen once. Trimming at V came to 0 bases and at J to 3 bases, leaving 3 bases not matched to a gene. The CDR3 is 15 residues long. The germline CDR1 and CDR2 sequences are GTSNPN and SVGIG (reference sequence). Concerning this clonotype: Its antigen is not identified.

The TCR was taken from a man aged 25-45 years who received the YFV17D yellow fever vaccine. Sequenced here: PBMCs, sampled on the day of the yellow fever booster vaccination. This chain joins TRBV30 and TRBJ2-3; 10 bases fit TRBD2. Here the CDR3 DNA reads TGTGCCTGGAGTGTAGTAGCGGGAGGAACAGATACGCAGTATTTT. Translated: CAWSVVAGGTDTQYF.